Each of the 16 T cell receptor beta chains below was sequenced from the same sample in a study of blood T cell repertoires in COVID-19. TCRdb's copy holds only in-frame clones and misses some; the assay was immunoSEQ multiplex PCR. Of 350,000 to 450,000 clones listed, 80% to 90% are singletons. The sequencing sample was made of PBMCs or T cells enriched from blood (not recorded which). These receptors all stem from a man aged 25-45 years who had recovered from COVID-19.

The gene calls are TRBV11-2 and TRBJ1-5; D may be TRBD1 (5 bases). V was cut by 2 bases and J by 4 bases, with 9 bases left in between. This CDR3 has 14 residues. The germline CDR1 and CDR2 sequences are SGHAT and FQNNGV. This chain's CDR3 is CASSLMTANQPQHF. The CDR3 region has the DNA TGTGCCAGCAGCTTAATGACAGCAAATCAGCCCCAGCATTTT. Combining the CDR3 with reference TRBV11-2 and TRBJ1-5 gives the whole variable domain EAGVAQSPRYKIIEKRQSVAFWCNPISGHATLYWYQQILGQGPKLLIQFQNNGVVDDSQLPKDRFSAERLKGVDSTLKIQPAKLEDSAVYLCASSLMTANQPQHFGDGTRLSIL.

The chain recombines TRBV7-9 with TRBJ2-7, with unresolved D. Trimming took 6 bases from V and 0 from J, leaving 12 bases between them. The CDR3 is 14 residues long. The germline CDR1 and CDR2 sequences are SEHNR and FQNEAQ (reference sequence). DNA for the CDR3: TGTGCCAGCAGACCTGACACCTTCTCCTACGAGCAGTACTTC. The encoded protein is CASRPDTFSYEQYF.

Comments on this clone: Other DNA sequences in this sample translate to the same CDR3. The chain joins TRBV7-2 to TRBJ2-2, with D unclear. V dropped 5 bases and J dropped 1 base, with 8 bases sitting between them. CDR1 and CDR2 (germline): SGHTA, FQGNSA. The CDR3 has 14 amino acids. CDR3 sequence reads: CASSPPGNTGELFF. CDR3 nucleotide sequence: TGTGCCAGCAGCCCCCCAGGGAACACCGGGGAGCTGTTTTTT.

This chain uses TRBV19 with TRBJ1-1, with D unresolved. The CDR3 sequence is 13 residues long. Germline V gene sequence: CDR1 LNHDA, CDR2 SQIVND (reference sequence). V was cut by 0 bases and J by 9 bases, with 11 bases left in between. The CDR3 reads CASSIDVSEKAFF. The DNA for the CDR3 is TGTGCCAGTAGTATAGATGTGTCCGAGAAAGCTTTCTTT.

This sequence joins TRBV13 and TRBJ2-5; D is undetermined. The V gene lost 7 bases and the J gene lost 0 bases, with 12 bases spanning the gap. Germline CDR1 reads PRHDT; CDR2 reads FYEKMQ (reference sequence). The CDR3 is made up of 14 amino acids. In DNA form, the CDR3 reads TGTGCCAGCACGGCGGTGCGGTACCAAGAGACCCAGTACTTC. Amino acid sequence: CASTAVRYQETQYF.

This rearrangement joins TRBV29-1 to TRBJ1-2; perhaps TRBD1 as D (6 bases). Trimming removed 6 bases from V and 8 bases from J, with 13 bases in between. The CDR3 loop spans 11 amino acids. Germline V gene data show CDR1 as SQVTM and CDR2 as ANQGSEA. CDR3 in DNA: TGCAGCGTCAACTACAGGGACGGCTACACCTTC. Its translation: CSVNYRDGYTF.

This chain joins TRBV4-1 and TRBJ1-2; no definite D call. The CDR3 is made up of 18 amino acids. The ends were cut back, 4 bases at V and 9 bases at J, with 30 bases in the middle. Germline CDR1 MGHRA, CDR2 YSYEKL. CDR3 sequence: CASSPPKQIDGGFWSYTF. CDR3 DNA: TGCGCCAGCAGCCCTCCGAAACAGATAGACGGAGGATTTTGGAGCTACACCTTC.

The chain combines TRBV9 with TRBJ2-1; a weak D match, TRBD2 (5 bases). V was pared by 10 bases and J by 7 bases, with 21 bases between. CDR3 length: 14 amino acids. Looked up from germline, CDR1 is SGDLS and CDR2 is YYNGEE. The CDR3 region is CASSTHGGSNEQFF. CDR3 DNA: TGTGCCTCTTCAACTCACGGCGGGTCAAATGAGCAGTTCTTC. The variable domain in full, with the rest retrieved from reference TRBV9 and TRBJ2-1, is DSGVTQTPKHLITATGQRVTLRCSPRSGDLSVYWYQQSLDQGLQFLIQYYNGEERAKGNILERFSAQQFPDLHSELNLSSLELGDSALYFCASSTHGGSNEQFFGPGTRLTVL.

The chain couples TRBV4-2 to TRBJ2-1; 9 bases are a match to TRBD2. Germline lookup yields CDR1 LGHNA and CDR2 YNFKEQ. The ends lost 1 base at V and 4 bases at J; junction bases unmatched: 2. The CDR3 sequence is 15 residues long. The CDR3 sequence: CASSQGLAVYNEQFF. The DNA for the CDR3 is TGTGCCAGCAGCCAAGGACTAGCGGTATACAATGAGCAGTTCTTC.

The chain uses TRBV4-1 and TRBJ1-1; 7 positions match TRBD1. The CDR3 totals 14 residues. V gave up 0 bases and J gave up 4 bases; unmatched junction bases: 2. Per the germline V gene, CDR1 is MGHRA and CDR2 is YSYEKL. CDR3 sequence (DNA): TGCGCCAGCAGCCAAGAACAGGGGAGCACTGAAGCTTTCTTT. It specifies CASSQEQGSTEAFF.

V and J are TRBV21-1 and TRBJ2-2; the table's D call, TRBD1, was not checked against the DNA. TRBV21-1 is termed a pseudogene. CDR3 length: 14 residues. The CDR3 spells CASSTLQGSGELFF. The CDR3 coding sequence is TGTGCCAGCAGCACTCTTCAGGGGTCCGGGGAGCTGTTTTTT.

In DNA, the CDR3 is TGCAGCGTCGGGACAGGGGTTCCTGGGGAGCTGTTTTTT. Its translation: CSVGTGVPGELFF. The rearrangement links TRBV29-1 to TRBJ2-2; 10 nucleotides match TRBD1. The CDR3 runs 13 residues. The V gene's germline CDR1 is SQVTM and CDR2 ANQGSEA. V lost 6 bases to trimming and J lost 8 bases; unmatched junction nucleotides: 6.

The rearrangement uses TRBV12-3 or TRBV12-4 and TRBJ2-7, with a tentative D call TRBD2 (5 bases). Between the trimmed V and J ends, which lost 7 bases and 3 bases, there was a span of 10 bases. CDR3 size: 12 residues. CDR3: CASKKRRYEQYF. As DNA, the CDR3 is TGTGCCAGCAAAAAGCGGCGCTACGAGCAGTACTTC.

The V gene is TRBV24-1, the J gene TRBJ2-5; 7 bases fit TRBD2. V shed 2 bases and J 1 base; nucleotides not matched to a gene: 3. Per the germline V gene, CDR1 is KGHDR and CDR2 is SFDVKD. This CDR3 spans 15 amino acids. CDR3 DNA: TGTGCCACCAGTGATTGGGGGAGGGGCCAAGAGACCCAGTACTTC. Protein product: CATSDWGRGQETQYF.

The chain is built from TRBV27 and TRBJ1-2; 7 bases map to TRBD1. Trimming removed 4 bases from V and 8 bases from J; junction bases left unmatched: 13. CDR3 length: 15 amino acids. CDR1 MNHEY and CDR2 SMNVEV come from the germline V gene (reference sequence). CDR3 coding DNA: TGTGCCAGCAGTTCTTACTCCGGGACAGCCAGAGGCTACACCTTC. The encoded protein is CASSSYSGTARGYTF.

The chain is built from TRBV5-6 and TRBJ1-2; D remains ambiguous. V lost 7 bases, J lost 5 bases, and 15 bases lay in between. CDR3 length: 13 amino acids. CDR1 and CDR2 from the germline V gene are SGHDT and YYEEEE. CDR3 nucleotides: TGTGCCAGCGGGGAGGGCCCATCTTATGGCTACACCTTC. Amino acids: CASGEGPSYGYTF.